This T cell receptor (beta chain) was profiled in a study of neurological immune-mediated disorders. This clonotype was recorded at least ten times. Antigen specificity is unknown. The method for making cDNA was 5'RACE, and it used 10-nucleotide random UMIs. Sequencing runs each yielded over 200 million TCR-beta sequences from 15-18 subjects. TCRdb re-called the 5' RACE reads through MiXCR, storing one row per CDR3 protein. The sample has roughly 100,000 distinct CDR3 sequences, 10% to 12% seen once. General observations from the study: The greatest TCR clonal expansion appeared in HTLV-1-associated myelopathy and the smallest, falling below healthy controls, in multiple sclerosis.

Time point noted: longitudinal time-point 3. The unsorted libraries were produced from 2 million PBMCs held at -80 C. The germline gives CDR1 MNHEY, CDR2 SVGAGI. Trimming cost V 10 bases and J 0 bases, with 10 bases left between them. The CDR3 length is 12 residues. This chain uses TRBV6-5 with TRBJ2-7; D is unresolved. Sequenced material: PBMCs. The clonotype was recovered from a female donor with HTLV-1-associated myelopathy (HAM/TSP). The CDR3 spells CATRTVSYEQYF. CDR3 bases: TGTGCCACCCGGACGGTCTCCTACGAGCAGTACTTC.